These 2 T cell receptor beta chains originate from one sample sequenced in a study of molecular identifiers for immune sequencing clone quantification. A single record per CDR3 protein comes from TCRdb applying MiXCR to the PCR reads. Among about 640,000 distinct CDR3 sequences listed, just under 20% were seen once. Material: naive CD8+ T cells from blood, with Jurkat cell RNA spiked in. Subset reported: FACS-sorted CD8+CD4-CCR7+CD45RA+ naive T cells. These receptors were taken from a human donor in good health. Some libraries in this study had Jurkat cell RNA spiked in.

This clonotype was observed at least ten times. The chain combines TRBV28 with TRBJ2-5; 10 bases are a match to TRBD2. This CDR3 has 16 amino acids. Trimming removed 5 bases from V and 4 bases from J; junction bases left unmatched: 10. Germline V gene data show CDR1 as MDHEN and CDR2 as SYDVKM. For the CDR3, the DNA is TGTGCCAGCAGTAACCCTCTAGCGGGAGAAGGAGAGACCCAGTACTTC. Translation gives CASSNPLAGEGETQYF.

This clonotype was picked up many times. CDR3 sequence reads: CSAILPEGEKLFF. The CDR3 DNA is TGCAGTGCTATACTCCCGGAGGGTGAAAAACTGTTTTTT. V and J are TRBV20-1 and TRBJ1-4; D is unclear. Germline CDR1 is DFQATT and CDR2 is SNEGSKA (reference sequence). V lost 4 bases and J lost 7, with 13 bases in between. The CDR3 consists of 13 residues.